The 22 T cell receptor beta chains below come from one sample, sequenced in a study of post-analysis software for immune sequencing data. General study findings and limits: When patients were compared with controls, a handful of TRBV segments were more frequent, TRBV5-6, TRBV5-1 and TRBV20-1 among them.

The library was made from cDNA and included unique molecular identifiers. TCRdb itself ran the PCR reads through MiXCR, one entry per CDR3 protein. This repertoire shows 750,000 to 950,000 distinct CDR3 sequences, approximately 53% found once; its top ten account for 4% to 5.5%. No antigen has been identified for these receptors. The sample was blood. These TCRs come from a girl aged 10-17 years with multiple sclerosis.

This clonotype was detected only a few times. The chain combines TRBV20-1 with TRBJ2-5, with 9 positions matching TRBD2. The J call may be incorrect, as the DNA end agrees better with TRBJ2-7. CDR3 size: 14 residues. Germline CDR1 DFQATT, CDR2 SNEGSKA (reference sequence). The CDR3 here is CSARLGGRAVEQYF. The CDR3 DNA reads TGCAGTGCTAGACTCGGCGGGAGGGCCGTCGAGCAGTACTTC.

This clonotype was seen a few times. The chain carries TRBV27 and TRBJ1-2; 10 bases are shared with TRBD1. The CDR3 extends over 18 amino acids. Trimming took 2 bases from V and 2 from J; bases not matched to a gene: 11. Germline V gives CDR1 MNHEY, CDR2 SMNVEV (reference sequence). CDR3 sequence (DNA): TGTGCCAGCAGTTTACGTCCAGCGACAGGGGGCGCGAACTATGGCTACACCTTC. It yields the protein CASSLRPATGGANYGYTF.

This clonotype appeared a few times. The V call is TRBV28, the J call TRBJ1-6; 9 bases match TRBD1. This CDR3 comprises 14 residues. In germline, CDR1 is MDHEN, CDR2 SYDVKM. Trimming removed 3 bases from V and 7 bases from J; junction bases left unmatched: 1. CDR3 in amino acids: CASSFGTGNSPLHF. The CDR3 nucleotides read TGTGCCAGCAGTTTTGGGACAGGGAATTCACCCCTCCACTTT.

The chain recombines TRBV5-6 with TRBJ2-4, with D maybe TRBD1 (7 bases). CDR1 and CDR2 (germline): SGHDT, YYEEEE. Trimming took 1 base from V and 1 from J, leaving 18 bases between them. This CDR3 has 18 amino acids. CDR3 protein: CASSLMAGGMYAKNIQYF. CDR3 nucleotides: TGTGCCAGCAGCTTGATGGCAGGGGGGATGTACGCCAAAAACATTCAGTACTTC.

This clonotype was found a few times. CDR3: CASSLEVGQPQHF. CDR3 nucleotides: TGTGCCAGCAGCCTAGAGGTGGGTCAGCCCCAGCATTTT. The rearrangement joins TRBV4-2 to TRBJ1-5; D unclear. Trimming pared 4 bases from V and 6 bases from J, leaving 10 bases between. This CDR3 has 13 residues. Germline CDR1 and CDR2: LGHNA and YNFKEQ.

This clonotype came up once. The chain couples TRBV18 to TRBJ1-5; D is unclear. Germline assignment: CDR1 KGHSH and CDR2 LQKENI. The CDR3 contains 13 residues. Trimming took off 6 bases at V and 7 bases at J, with 13 bases between the two ends. The DNA of the CDR3 is TGTGCCAGCTCTCCGGAACTAACCCAGCCCCAGCATTTT. Its protein is CASSPELTQPQHF.

The rearrangement links TRBV7-8 to TRBJ2-7; a possible D gene is TRBD2 (6 bases). CDR3 size: 16 residues. Germline V lookup: CDR1 SGHVS, CDR2 FQNEAQ. The V end was cut by 8 bases, the J end by 0 bases, with 20 bases between. The CDR3 DNA sequence: TGTGCCAGCGCACAACATGGCGGGGTTAGCTCCTACGAGCAGTACTTC. It encodes CASAQHGGVSSYEQYF.

This chain joins TRBV27 and TRBJ2-6; no clear D gene. This CDR3 contains 14 residues. Germline V CDR1 and CDR2: MNHEY, SMNVEV (reference sequence). V lost 6 bases, J lost 0 bases, and 6 bases lay in between. The CDR3 DNA reads as TGTGCCAGCAGGTATAGCTCTGGGGCCAACGTCCTGACTTTC. It translates to CASRYSSGANVLTF.

The sample holds one count of this clonotype. The gene calls are TRBV30 and TRBJ2-5; 11 bases are shared with TRBD2. Losses at the gene ends were 0 bases for V and 4 bases for J; bases not matched to a gene: 7. Germline V CDR1 and CDR2: GTSNPN, SVGIG (reference sequence). This CDR3 has 16 residues. The CDR3 loop is CAWSVQVAGGRETQYF. The DNA of the CDR3 is TGTGCCTGGAGTGTACAGGTAGCGGGGGGGCGAGAGACCCAGTACTTC.

The chain has TRBV20-1 and TRBJ2-5; D gene uncertain. CDR1 is DFQATT, CDR2 SNEGSKA, per germline (reference sequence). V dropped 6 bases and J dropped 5 bases, with 7 bases sitting between them. The CDR3 is made up of 10 amino acids. The CDR3 here is CSAEKETQYF. The CDR3 DNA reads as TGCAGTGCGGAGAAGGAGACCCAGTACTTC.

The chain links TRBV7-9 to TRBJ2-7; 10 nucleotides agree with TRBD2. The J call may be wrong; the DNA end is better matched by TRBJ2-5. The CDR3 loop spans 18 amino acids. Germline loops: CDR1 SEHNR, CDR2 FQNEAQ (reference sequence). The CDR3 here is CASSPGASGSPGKETQYF. The CDR3 coding sequence is TGTGCCAGCAGCCCGGGGGCTAGCGGGAGCCCTGGAAAAGAGACCCAGTACTTC.

The V gene is TRBV29-1, the J gene TRBJ2-5, with D perhaps being TRBD1 or TRBD2 (5 bases each). The J call may be wrong; the DNA end is better matched by TRBJ2-7. Germline assignment: CDR1 SQVTM and CDR2 ANQGSEA. This CDR3 spans 13 amino acids. In DNA form, the CDR3 reads TGCAGCGTTGGCGGGTTGGGGGACTACGAGCAGTACTTC. It codes for CSVGGLGDYEQYF.

The chain carries TRBV10-3 and TRBJ1-2; 8 nucleotides agree with TRBD1. CDR1 is ENHRY and CDR2 is SYGVKD in the germline V gene. The V gene end was trimmed by 3 bases and the J gene end by 5 bases; junction bases not matched to a gene: 8. The length of the CDR3 is 15 residues. The CDR3 DNA sequence: TGTGCCATCAGTGAATTCGACAGGGGAAGGTATGGCTACACCTTC. Translating gives CAISEFDRGRYGYTF.

The CDR3 DNA is TGTGCCACCAGCAGCCAAGGCTCTAGCACAGATACGCAGTATTTT. Amino acids: CATSSQGSSTDTQYF. J is TRBJ2-3 and V is TRBV15; D gene unclear. Looked up from germline, CDR1 is LNHNV and CDR2 is YYDKDF (reference sequence). V lost 3 bases, J lost 0 bases, and 10 bases lay in between. The CDR3 has 15 residues.

The rearrangement joins TRBV29-1 to TRBJ1-2; 7 bases are shared with TRBD1. The germline V gene has CDR1 SQVTM and CDR2 ANQGSEA. The trim removed 7 bases at V and 0 bases at J, leaving 5 bases unmatched. CDR3 size: 13 residues. The CDR3 DNA reads TGCAGCGCAAGGGACAGACCTAACTATGGCTACACCTTC. This gives the protein CSARDRPNYGYTF.

The chain has TRBV29-1 and TRBJ1-5; D not resolved. This CDR3 is 12 amino acids long. Trimming stripped 4 bases from V and 4 bases from J, with 8 bases between. Germline assignment: CDR1 SQVTM and CDR2 ANQGSEA. CDR3 loop: CSVVTANQPQHF. CDR3 in DNA: TGCAGCGTTGTGACGGCGAATCAGCCCCAGCATTTT.

This clonotype showed up just a few times. The V call is TRBV7-3, the J call TRBJ2-5; a weak D match, TRBD2 (7 bases). Germline V gene lookup returns CDR1 SGHTA and CDR2 FQGTGA. Trimming removed 0 bases at V and 2 bases at J, with 13 bases between. This CDR3 comprises 16 residues. CDR3 DNA sequence: TGTGCCAGCAGCTTAACGGGGGGGCGGGGGCAAGAGACCCAGTACTTC. Encoded protein: CASSLTGGRGQETQYF.

This chain links TRBV18 with TRBJ2-5; 14 bases are a match to TRBD2. The J call is uncertain, as TRBJ2-7 better fits the DNA end. This CDR3 contains 16 residues. Looked up from germline, CDR1 is KGHSH and CDR2 is LQKENI. The CDR3 DNA follows: TGTGCCAGCTCACCCGGACTAGCGGGAGGCTTCCACGAGCAGTACTTC. This sequence encodes CASSPGLAGGFHEQYF.

This chain connects TRBV5-1 to TRBJ2-5; no firm D call. CDR1 and CDR2 (germline): SGHRS, YFSETQ. The CDR3 consists of 16 residues. V gave up 0 bases and J gave up 5 bases, with 17 bases separating them. DNA for the CDR3: TGCGCCAGCAGCTTGGCCGGCACCAGTTCATGGGAGACCCAGTACTTC. This encodes CASSLAGTSSWETQYF.

The chain joins TRBV4-1 to TRBJ2-3; TRBD2 matches 13 bases. This CDR3 is built from 19 residues. Germline CDR1 MGHRA, CDR2 YSYEKL. V shed 4 bases, J shed 4 bases, and the junction held 14 bases outside the gene matches. CDR3 coding DNA: TGCGCCAGCAGCCCCCAACTAGCGGGGGGGCCCCGGATTTCAGATACGCAGTATTTT. It is translated as CASSPQLAGGPRISDTQYF.

The sample holds one count of this clonotype. This chain connects TRBV3-1 to TRBJ2-7; the D call may be TRBD1 or TRBD2 (6 bases each). V was shortened by 4 bases and J by 3 bases, with 16 bases between the two germline ends. The germline V gene encodes CDR1 LGHDT and CDR2 YNNKEL (reference sequence). The CDR3 length is 15 residues. The CDR3 sequence: CASSLSVGGLYEQYF. The DNA of the CDR3 is TGTGCCAGCAGCCTTTCTGTTGGGGGGCTCTACGAGCAGTACTTC.

This clonotype has a handful of counts. This sequence joins TRBV4-1 and TRBJ2-1, with 15 bases that match TRBD2. The ends lost 4 bases at V and 2 bases at J; junction bases unmatched: 6. CDR3 length: 18 residues. Germline V gene lookup returns CDR1 MGHRA and CDR2 YSYEKL. The DNA of the CDR3 is TGCGCCAGCAGCCTTGGACTAGCGGGGGGGAGCACCTACAATGAGCAGTTCTTC. Translated, it gives CASSLGLAGGSTYNEQFF.